One and the same sample provided the 14 T cell receptor beta chains below, sequenced in a study of T cell responses to AZD1222 COVID-19 vaccine. Libraries were prepared by immunoSEQ multiplex PCR; TCRdb keeps only in-frame clonotypes and omits some of them. The sample has 150,000 to 200,000 clones; 85% to 90% are singletons. The sequences come from peripheral blood, collected on day 0 of AZD1222 vaccination. The receptors were gathered from an adult in good health.

This chain uses TRBV27 with TRBJ1-1, with D perhaps matching TRBD1 (5 bases). Germline CDR1 and CDR2: MNHEY and SMNVEV (reference sequence). The CDR3 has 15 amino acids. The ends were cut back, 3 bases at V and 4 bases at J, with 15 bases in the middle. The CDR3 reads CASSFWRGTGTEAFF. The CDR3 DNA is TGTGCCAGCAGTTTCTGGAGAGGGACGGGCACTGAAGCTTTCTTT.

This clone was found a few times. V is TRBV4-2 and J is TRBJ2-7; 11 bases are a match to TRBD2. After removal of 0 bases from V and 3 bases from J, the junction contained 4 bases not matched to a gene. The CDR3 is made up of 16 amino acids. The germline V gene encodes CDR1 LGHNA and CDR2 YNFKEQ. This CDR3 is CASSQEPSGGNYEQYF. In DNA, the CDR3 is TGTGCCAGCAGCCAAGAACCTAGCGGGGGGAACTACGAGCAGTACTTC.

The V gene is TRBV3-1 (or the pseudogene TRBV3-2), the J gene TRBJ1-2; maybe TRBD1 (6 bases). V dropped 0 bases and J dropped 7 bases, with 18 bases sitting between them. Germline assignment: CDR1 LGHDT and CDR2 YNNKEL (reference sequence). CDR3 length: 16 amino acids. CDR3: CASSQDRGTRGRGYTF. CDR3 coding DNA: TGTGCCAGCAGCCAAGATCGGGGGACACGGGGACGTGGCTACACCTTC.

J is TRBJ1-3 and V is TRBV10-2; a weak D match, TRBD1 (5 bases). The V end was cut by 3 bases, the J end by 8 bases, with 17 bases between. This CDR3 comprises 15 residues. In germline, CDR1 is WSHSY, CDR2 SAAADI. As DNA, the CDR3 is TGCGCCAGCAGTGACCAGGGTACGATACCCGACACCATATATTTT. This sequence encodes CASSDQGTIPDTIYF.

This sequence joins TRBV29-1 and TRBJ2-3; D is perhaps TRBD1 (6 bases). Germline-derived CDR1 and CDR2 are SQVTM and ANQGSEA. The V end lost 7 bases, the J end lost 0 bases, and 14 bases lay between the germline ends. The length of the CDR3 is 14 residues. The CDR3 spells CSGYQGISTDTQYF. The DNA for the CDR3 is TGCAGCGGGTACCAGGGGATTAGCACAGATACGCAGTATTTT.

J is TRBJ1-2 and V is TRBV15, with D perhaps TRBD1 (5 bases). Trimming pared 0 bases from V and 4 bases from J, leaving 12 bases between. Germline V lookup: CDR1 LNHNV, CDR2 YYDKDF (reference sequence). The CDR3 contains 15 residues. The CDR3 DNA is TGTGCCACCAGCAGAGATGTCTTGGGGGGCTATGGCTACACCTTC. Translating gives CATSRDVLGGYGYTF.

Written as DNA, the CDR3 is TGCGCCAGCAGCTCAGACAGGGATTCACCCCTCCACTTT. Its protein is CASSSDRDSPLHF. The chain couples TRBV5-1 to TRBJ1-6; TRBD1 matches at 7 bases. CDR1 is SGHRS and CDR2 is YFSETQ in the germline V gene. There are 13 residues in the CDR3. Trimming removed 3 bases from V and 8 bases from J; junction bases left unmatched: 2.

This clone has just one count. The chain has TRBV2 and TRBJ1-2, with D possibly being TRBD1 (5 bases). Germline V gene lookup returns CDR1 SNHLY and CDR2 FYNNEI. The V gene lost 6 bases and the J gene lost 4 bases, with 15 bases spanning the gap. This CDR3 has 14 amino acids. CDR3 amino acids: CASRPPEGSYGYTF. CDR3 in DNA: TGTGCCAGCAGACCCCCGGAGGGGAGCTATGGCTACACCTTC.

The chain's CDR3 is CASSLTDSEQFF. CDR3 bases: TGTGCCAGCAGTTTAACCGACAGTGAGCAGTTCTTC. The V and J genes are TRBV28 and TRBJ2-1, with D possibly TRBD1 on 5 matching bases. V was pared by 2 bases and J by 9 bases, with 8 bases between. There are 12 residues in the CDR3. Germline V lookup: CDR1 MDHEN, CDR2 SYDVKM.

The rearrangement uses TRBV29-1 and TRBJ1-4; D may be TRBD1 (6 bases). There are 12 residues in the CDR3. Germline V gives CDR1 SQVTM, CDR2 ANQGSEA. The CDR3 coding sequence is TGCAGTATCGGACAGTTTAATGAAAAACTGTTTTTT. Translated: CSIGQFNEKLFF.

The gene calls are TRBV9 and TRBJ2-3, with 12 bases that match TRBD2. From germline, CDR1 is SGDLS and CDR2 YYNGEE. This CDR3 is built from 17 residues. Trimming removed 3 bases from V and 6 bases from J; junction bases left unmatched: 11. CDR3 loop: CASSGPASGGAIDTQYF. Here the CDR3 DNA reads TGTGCCAGCAGCGGCCCGGCTAGCGGGGGGGCGATTGATACGCAGTATTTT.

The chain is built from TRBV6-5 and TRBJ1-6, with no clear D. Per the germline V gene, CDR1 is MNHEY and CDR2 is SVGAGI. The V and J ends lost 0 bases and 10 bases respectively, with 13 bases between them. The CDR3 is made up of 15 amino acids. In DNA, the CDR3 is TGTGCCAGCAGTTACTCTGGACTATCAAGGTCACCCCTCCACTTT. This codes for CASSYSGLSRSPLHF.

J is TRBJ1-2 and V is TRBV7-2; 8 nucleotides match TRBD1. With 2 bases clipped from V and 4 bases from J, the junction kept 15 bases outside the gene matches. This CDR3 contains 18 residues. Germline V CDR1 and CDR2: SGHTA, FQGNSA. The CDR3, as DNA: TGTGCCAGCAGCTTATCCCCACAGGGGGGGACAATCTCCTATGGCTACACCTTC. It specifies CASSLSPQGGTISYGYTF. The full variable domain, in which reference TRBV7-2 and TRBJ1-2 provide the parts outside the CDR3, is GAGVSQSPSNKVTEKGKDVELRCDPISGHTALYWYRQSLGQGLEFLIYFQGNSAPDKSGLPSDRFSAERTGGSVSTLTIQRTQQEDSAVYLCASSLSPQGGTISYGYTFGSGTRLTVV.

This clone was seen a single time. The chain has TRBV11-2 and TRBJ2-7; the D gene is possibly TRBD1 (6 bases). The V and J ends lost 1 base and 2 bases respectively, with 12 bases between them. CDR1 and CDR2 (germline): SGHAT, FQNNGV. The CDR3 is 15 residues long. The CDR3 DNA sequence: TGTGCCAGCAGCTTAGTGCAGGGGTTCCCCTACGAGCAGTACTTC. Translating it yields CASSLVQGFPYEQYF.